The next 27 T cell receptor beta chains were all read from a single sample in a study of cytomegalovirus exposure and HLA in healthy donors. Use of 60 Vbeta and 13 Jbeta primers characterized the PCR. Libraries were prepared by immunoSEQ multiplex PCR; TCRdb keeps only in-frame clonotypes and omits some of them. The sample has over 110,000 clones; roughly 79% are singletons. The sequenced material came from PBMCs. The receptor set was obtained from a woman aged 60-75 years in good health and CMV-seropositive.

This clone was found once. The J gene is TRBJ2-2, the V gene TRBV6-1, with D tentatively TRBD1 (5 bases). Germline CDR1 and CDR2: MNHNS and SASEGT. This CDR3 is built from 15 residues. The V gene lost 7 bases and the J gene lost 5 bases, with 17 bases spanning the gap. DNA of the CDR3: TGTGCCAGCAACCCCATGACAGACCTAACCGGGGAGCTGTTTTTT. It translates to CASNPMTDLTGELFF.

The chain has TRBV19 and TRBJ2-2; no clear D gene. Germline values: CDR1 LNHDA, CDR2 SQIVND (reference sequence). Deletions cut 4 bases from V and 2 bases from J, with 5 bases between. This CDR3 comprises 13 residues. The CDR3 sequence is CASSRLNTGELFF. CDR3 coding DNA: TGTGCCAGTAGTAGACTCAACACCGGGGAGCTGTTTTTT.

This clone was counted a single time. V gene TRBV28 combines with J gene TRBJ1-2; D perhaps matches TRBD1 (6 bases). Germline values: CDR1 MDHEN, CDR2 SYDVKM. The CDR3 extends over 14 amino acids. Trimming removed 4 bases from V and 3 bases from J, with 12 bases in between. As DNA, the CDR3 is TGTGCCAGCAGTTCCCCCCCAGGGGACTATGGCTACACCTTC. As protein: CASSSPPGDYGYTF.

The rearrangement uses TRBV9 and TRBJ2-3; 8 bases are a match to TRBD2. V gave up 10 bases and J gave up 0 bases; unmatched junction bases: 4. CDR3 length: 13 residues. Germline V gene sequence: CDR1 SGDLS, CDR2 YYNGEE. CDR3 DNA: TGTGCCTCGGGGGGGCGGAGCACAGATACGCAGTATTTT. It encodes CASGGRSTDTQYF. Based on the CDR3 plus reference TRBV9 and TRBJ2-3, the full variable domain is DSGVTQTPKHLITATGQRVTLRCSPRSGDLSVYWYQQSLDQGLQFLIQYYNGEERAKGNILERFSAQQFPDLHSELNLSSLELGDSALYFCASGGRSTDTQYFGPGTRLTVL.

The chain recombines TRBV6-5 with TRBJ2-5, with D perhaps TRBD2 (6 bases). The V end lost 5 bases, the J end lost 2 bases, and 15 bases lay between the germline ends. CDR3 length equals 15 residues. In germline, CDR1 is MNHEY, CDR2 SVGAGI. The CDR3, as DNA: TGTGCCAGCAGTGGCCCGGGACTTGTGCAAGAGACCCAGTACTTC. Translation: CASSGPGLVQETQYF.

The CDR3 region has the DNA TGTGCCAGCAGCGAACCCGGGACAGGGGCAGGGGGGTTGTACTTC. Translation: CASSEPGTGAGGLYF. The chain links TRBV7-2 to TRBJ2-5; 10 positions agree with TRBD1. CDR1 is SGHTA and CDR2 is FQGNSA in the germline V gene. Germline trimming cut 5 bases from V and 13 bases from J; bases unmatched to any gene: 16. CDR3 length equals 15 residues.

The chain uses TRBV10-3 and TRBJ1-3; 10 bases are a match to TRBD1. This CDR3 region has 17 residues. V shed 2 bases and J 4 bases; nucleotides not matched to a gene: 8. The germline CDR1 and CDR2 sequences are ENHRY and SYGVKD. The CDR3 coding sequence is TGTGCCATCAGTGAGGCTCGACAGGGGGCGGCCGGAAACACCATATATTTT. It encodes CAISEARQGAAGNTIYF.

The V call is TRBV28, the J call TRBJ2-7; perhaps TRBD1 as D (6 bases). The V gene's germline CDR1 is MDHEN and CDR2 SYDVKM. The CDR3 length is 14 residues. The V end was cut by 2 bases, the J end by 4 bases, with 12 bases between. This chain's CDR3 is CASSLRGLSYEQYF. DNA for the CDR3: TGTGCCAGCAGTTTAAGGGGGTTGAGTTACGAGCAGTACTTC.

This clone has more than one count but fewer than ten. This chain joins TRBV5-6 and TRBJ1-3; D gene uncertain. CDR3 length: 13 amino acids. Germline CDR1 SGHDT, CDR2 YYEEEE. The V gene lost 0 bases and the J gene lost 4 bases, with 5 bases spanning the gap. In DNA form, the CDR3 reads TGTGCCAGCAGCTTGGCGTCGGGAAACACCATATATTTT. This encodes CASSLASGNTIYF.

This chain uses TRBV21-1 with TRBJ1-1; TRBD1, as called in the table, went unchecked against the DNA. TRBV21-1 is designated a pseudogene. The length of the CDR3 is 15 residues. The CDR3 DNA is TGTGCCAGCAGCACGAGACAGTTAATGAACACTGAAGCTTTCTTT. Protein sequence: CASSTRQLMNTEAFF.

This rearrangement joins TRBV19 to TRBJ1-5; D is uncertain. V lost 5 bases and J lost 3, with 8 bases in between. Germline CDR1 is LNHDA and CDR2 is SQIVND (reference sequence). The CDR3 consists of 13 residues. The CDR3 loop reads CASSPISNQPQHF. CDR3 DNA sequence: TGTGCCAGTAGTCCAATTTCCAATCAGCCCCAGCATTTT.

The chain joins TRBV7-8 to TRBJ2-2; 9 bases map to TRBD2. The CDR3 is made up of 15 amino acids. V lost 5 bases, J lost 7 bases, and 8 bases stayed unmatched. Germline V gene sequence: CDR1 SGHVS, CDR2 FQNEAQ. CDR3 sequence (DNA): TGTGCCAGCAGCGGTCAAGTTAGCGGGAGCGGGGAGCTGTTTTTT. It is translated as CASSGQVSGSGELFF.

The chain joins TRBV11-1 to TRBJ2-5, with 7 bases matching TRBD1. V dropped 1 base and J dropped 4; count of bases not matched to a gene: 0. Germline V gene lookup returns CDR1 SGHAT and CDR2 FQDESV (reference sequence). The CDR3 covers 13 residues. The CDR3 loop reads CASSLGQGETQYF. The CDR3 DNA reads as TGTGCCAGCAGCTTAGGACAGGGAGAGACCCAGTACTTC.

This sequence joins TRBV29-1 and TRBJ2-3; 11 bases line up with TRBD2. The V segment lost 7 bases and the J segment 2 bases; nucleotides outside the gene matches: 5. Germline V gives CDR1 SQVTM, CDR2 ANQGSEA. The CDR3 sequence is 14 residues long. CDR3: CSAWGLAATDTQYF. The CDR3 DNA reads as TGCAGCGCTTGGGGACTAGCGGCCACAGATACGCAGTATTTT.

The chain recombines TRBV4-1 with TRBJ2-1, with 8 bases lining up with TRBD1. Trimming removed 3 bases from V and 5 bases from J; junction bases left unmatched: 18. Germline lookup yields CDR1 MGHRA and CDR2 YSYEKL. The CDR3 length is 19 residues. The CDR3, as DNA: TGCGCCAGCAGCCAGACAGGGGCCGCCTTCGCTCCGCTCAACAATGAGCAGTTCTTC. As protein: CASSQTGAAFAPLNNEQFF.

This chain joins TRBV7-6 and TRBJ2-1; TRBD2 agrees at 9 bases. CDR1 is SGHVS and CDR2 is FNYEAQ in the germline V gene. The J segment lost 2 bases and the V segment lost 5 bases, leaving 4 bases of the junction unmatched. This CDR3 is 15 amino acids long. The CDR3, as DNA: TGTGCCAGCAGCCCTGGGACTAGCCCCTACAATGAGCAGTTCTTC. Translation: CASSPGTSPYNEQFF.

This chain uses TRBV27 with TRBJ2-5; a weak D match, TRBD2 (6 bases). The J call may not be correct, given that the DNA end is closer to TRBJ2-7. This CDR3 has 15 amino acids. Germline CDR1 reads MNHEY; CDR2 reads SMNVEV (reference sequence). The CDR3 here is CASMPRFGGAYEQYF. The CDR3 DNA is TGTGCCAGCATGCCCCGTTTCGGGGGAGCCTACGAGCAGTACTTC.

The chain is built from TRBV27 and TRBJ2-1, with TRBD2 identical over 10 bases. This CDR3 spans 13 amino acids. Germline V gene lookup returns CDR1 MNHEY and CDR2 SMNVEV (reference sequence). V was pared by 5 bases and J by 8 bases, with 3 bases of the junction left unmatched. The CDR3 sequence: CASSQREGYEQFF. The CDR3 region has the DNA TGTGCCAGCAGTCAGCGGGAGGGGTATGAGCAGTTCTTC.

For the CDR3, the DNA is TGTGCCAGTAGCTCTCCCCACGAGCAGTACTTC. The encoded protein is CASSSPHEQYF. The J gene is TRBJ2-7, the V gene TRBV19; D ambiguous. This CDR3 is built from 11 residues. Germline-derived CDR1 and CDR2 are LNHDA and SQIVND (reference sequence). Trimming shortened V by 6 bases and J by 5 bases, and 8 bases separated the two germline ends.

This sequence joins TRBV11-3 and TRBJ2-2, with 10 bases fitting TRBD1. The V segment lost 4 bases and the J segment 4 bases; nucleotides outside the gene matches: 3. The CDR3 has 15 amino acids. Germline V gene sequence: CDR1 SGHNT, CDR2 YENEEA. This CDR3 is CASSSGTGATGELFF. The CDR3 nucleotides are TGTGCCAGCAGCTCAGGGACAGGGGCCACCGGGGAGCTGTTTTTT.

This chain connects TRBV2 to TRBJ2-7, with TRBD2 matching over 8 bases. From germline, CDR1 is SNHLY and CDR2 FYNNEI. The trim removed 6 bases at V and 5 bases at J, leaving 12 bases unmatched. The CDR3 runs to 15 residues. The CDR3 is CASRKEATSVDEQYF. CDR3 nucleotides: TGTGCCAGCAGAAAGGAAGCGACTAGCGTAGACGAGCAGTACTTC.

The rearrangement joins TRBV4-3 to TRBJ2-4; 9 bases are a match to TRBD1. Trimming took 2 bases from V and 9 from J; bases not matched to a gene: 11. Germline V gene data show CDR1 as LGHNA and CDR2 as YSLEER. The CDR3 is 16 residues long. CDR3 sequence reads: CASSQFYGQGLGIQYF. The CDR3 DNA sequence: TGCGCCAGCAGCCAATTCTACGGACAGGGGCTGGGCATTCAGTACTTC.

This chain joins TRBV7-6 and TRBJ2-5; D unresolved. Trimming took off 3 bases at V and 1 base at J, with 9 bases between the two ends. The germline CDR1 and CDR2 sequences are SGHVS and FNYEAQ. The CDR3 is 14 residues long. The CDR3 bases are TGTGCCAGCAGCTTTACAGATTTCCAAGAGACCCAGTACTTC. Protein: CASSFTDFQETQYF. Full variable domain (missing parts from reference TRBV7-6 and TRBJ2-5): GAGVSQSPRYKVTKRGQDVALRCDPISGHVSLYWYRQALGQGPEFLTYFNYEAQQDKSGLPNDRFSAERPEGSISTLTIQRTEQRDSAMYRCASSFTDFQETQYFGPGTRLLVL.

The chain recombines TRBV2 with TRBJ2-5; D possibly corresponds to TRBD2 (6 bases). Germline V gene data show CDR1 as SNHLY and CDR2 as FYNNEI. V dropped 7 bases and J dropped 5 bases, with 17 bases sitting between them. CDR3 length: 14 residues. The CDR3 loop is CASTPVDLAETQYF. As DNA, the CDR3 is TGTGCCAGCACCCCCGTCGATCTAGCGGAGACCCAGTACTTC.

The CDR3 sequence: CASSSADIQYF. The CDR3 DNA reads as TGTGCCAGCAGCTCCGCGGACATTCAGTACTTC. The chain couples TRBV7-2 to TRBJ2-4; the D is unclear. Germline V gene lookup returns CDR1 SGHTA and CDR2 FQGNSA. The V gene lost 4 bases and the J gene lost 8 bases, with 6 bases spanning the gap. The CDR3 runs to 11 residues.

This clone came up a few times. This chain links TRBV6-5 with TRBJ2-4, with TRBD1 matching 9 bases. Germline CDR1 MNHEY, CDR2 SVGAGI. The CDR3 contains 15 residues. J lost 6 bases, V lost 0 bases, and 3 bases had no gene match. CDR3 amino acids: CASSYSIQGANIQYF. The CDR3 DNA follows: TGTGCCAGCAGTTACTCAATACAGGGGGCAAACATTCAGTACTTC.

This clone was picked up one time. V and J are TRBV19 and TRBJ1-5; D is perhaps TRBD1 (5 bases). CDR3 length equals 13 residues. CDR1 is LNHDA, CDR2 SQIVND, per germline (reference sequence). V was trimmed by 1 base and J by 5 bases, leaving 6 bases between them. The CDR3 DNA reads as TGTGCCAGTAGTATAGCGGGGGATCAGCCCCAGCATTTT. Amino acids: CASSIAGDQPQHF.